This paragraph reports one T cell receptor beta chain. As yet, its antigen is unknown. The treatment denotes: some 20 received Ad26.COV2.S at low or high dose, single or two shots; about 5 received placebo; per-sample allocation not given. Sampling was done on day 63 after the first vaccine or placebo injection. Donation came from an adult in Boston who was aged 18-55 years. This entry comes from a study of Ad26.COV2.S vaccination and SARS-CoV-2 variants. Overall study: By the intramuscular route, Ad26.COV2.S was given once, or twice 56 days apart. Whole-study findings and limits: Analyses of TCR breadth and depth may have underestimated total T cell responses.

V lost 2 bases, J lost 3 bases, and 8 bases lay in between. Germline V gene sequence: CDR1 GTSNPN, CDR2 SVGIG (reference sequence). The CDR3 contains 12 residues. Data came from immunoSEQ multiplex PCR; TCRdb stores just in-frame clones and leaves some out. This table holds 410,000 or so clones, 90% found once. This receptor was taken from a person aged 18-65 years who received the Ad26.COV2.S COVID-19 vaccine or a placebo. This rearrangement joins TRBV30 to TRBJ2-7; the D call may be TRBD1 or TRBD2 (5 bases each). The sample in question was peripheral blood, obtained in a trial of Ad26.COV2.S vaccine versus placebo. The CDR3 coding sequence is TGTGCCTGGAGTTTGGGGGACTACGAGCAGTACTTC. Its protein product is CAWSLGDYEQYF.